The present T cell receptor (beta chain) was sequenced within a study of blood T cell repertoires in COVID-19. Study in general: The United States, Italy and Spain supplied acute and convalescent COVID-19 samples. Sources were T cells, B-cell-depleted T cells, or PBMCs; the material itself was cDNA or gDNA.

How the authors handled the data: Researchers report that nucleated cell counts were estimated from reference gene primer amplification. This table comes from immunoSEQ multiplex PCR, and its TCRdb copy is limited to in-frame clones, with some not included. V, J and clone size derive from that table, while D and trimming were established from the DNA sequence. The sample yields under 300,000 clones, approximately 88% seen once. Germline loops: CDR1 GTSNPN, CDR2 SVGIG (reference sequence). V was shortened by 4 bases and J by 6 bases, with 23 bases between the two germline ends. This CDR3 is 16 amino acids long.

The chain employs TRBV30 and TRBJ2-3; D perhaps matches TRBD2 (6 bases). This receptor was identified in a young woman with acute or convalescent COVID-19. The sequenced sample was peripheral blood. The DNA for the CDR3 is TGTGCCTGGATCACCCCCGGGGACTCAGCGTGGGATACGCAGTATTTT. It encodes CAWITPGDSAWDTQYF.